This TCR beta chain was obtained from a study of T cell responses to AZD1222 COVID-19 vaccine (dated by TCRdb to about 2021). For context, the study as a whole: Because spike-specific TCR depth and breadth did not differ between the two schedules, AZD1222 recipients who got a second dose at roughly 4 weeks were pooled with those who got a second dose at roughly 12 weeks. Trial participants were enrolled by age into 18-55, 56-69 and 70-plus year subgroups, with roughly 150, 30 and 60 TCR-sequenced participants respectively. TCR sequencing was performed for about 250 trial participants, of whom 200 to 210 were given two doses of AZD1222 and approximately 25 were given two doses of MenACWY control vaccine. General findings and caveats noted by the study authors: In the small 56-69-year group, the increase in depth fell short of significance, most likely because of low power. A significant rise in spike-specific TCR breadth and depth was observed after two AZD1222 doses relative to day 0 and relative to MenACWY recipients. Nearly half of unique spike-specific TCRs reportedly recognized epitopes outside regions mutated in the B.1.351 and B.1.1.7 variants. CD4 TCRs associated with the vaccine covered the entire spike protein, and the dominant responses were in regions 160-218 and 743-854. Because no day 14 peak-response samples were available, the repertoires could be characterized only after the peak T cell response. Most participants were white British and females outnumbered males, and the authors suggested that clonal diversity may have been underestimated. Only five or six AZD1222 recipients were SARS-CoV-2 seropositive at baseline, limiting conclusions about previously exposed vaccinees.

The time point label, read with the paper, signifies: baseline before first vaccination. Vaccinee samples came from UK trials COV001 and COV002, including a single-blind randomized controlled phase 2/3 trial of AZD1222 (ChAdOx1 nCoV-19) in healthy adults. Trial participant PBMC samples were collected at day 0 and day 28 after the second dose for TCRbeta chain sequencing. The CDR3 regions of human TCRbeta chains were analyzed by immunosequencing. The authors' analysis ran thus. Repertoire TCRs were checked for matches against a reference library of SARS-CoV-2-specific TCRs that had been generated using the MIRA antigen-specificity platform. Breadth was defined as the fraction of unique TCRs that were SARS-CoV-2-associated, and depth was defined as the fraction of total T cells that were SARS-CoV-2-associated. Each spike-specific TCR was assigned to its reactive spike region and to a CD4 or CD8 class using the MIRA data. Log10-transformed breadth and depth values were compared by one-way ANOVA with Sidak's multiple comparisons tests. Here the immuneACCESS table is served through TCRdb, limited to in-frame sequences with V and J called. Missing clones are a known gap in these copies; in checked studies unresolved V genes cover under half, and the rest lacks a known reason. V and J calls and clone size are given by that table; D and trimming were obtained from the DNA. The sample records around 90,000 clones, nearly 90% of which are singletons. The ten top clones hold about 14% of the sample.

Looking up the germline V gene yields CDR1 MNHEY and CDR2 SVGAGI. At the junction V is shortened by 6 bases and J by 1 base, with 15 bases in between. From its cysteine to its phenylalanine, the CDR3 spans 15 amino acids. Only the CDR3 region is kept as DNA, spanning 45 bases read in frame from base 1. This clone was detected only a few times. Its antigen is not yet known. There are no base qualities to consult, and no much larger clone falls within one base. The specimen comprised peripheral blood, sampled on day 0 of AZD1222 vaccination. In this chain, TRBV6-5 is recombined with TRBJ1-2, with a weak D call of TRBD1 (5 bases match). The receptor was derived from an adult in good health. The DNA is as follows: TGTGCCAGCAGACCCTCGGGGGGTTTTAACTATGGCTACACCTTC. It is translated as CASRPSGGFNYGYTF.